These 19 T cell receptor beta chains share one sample of origin, sequenced in a study of STAT5B mutations in CD4+ large granular lymphocyte leukemia. This table comes from immunoSEQ multiplex PCR, and its TCRdb copy is limited to in-frame clones, with some not included. The sample records approximately 41,000 clones, 70% to 90% being singletons. The specimen was CD4+ T cells from blood buffy coats. The source of these receptors is a human donor in good health.

The chain employs TRBV27 and TRBJ2-1, with D hard to call. The V gene lost 7 bases and the J gene lost 2 bases, with 9 bases spanning the gap. The germline gives CDR1 MNHEY, CDR2 SMNVEV (reference sequence). The CDR3 is 13 residues long. CDR3 loop: CASIRWTYNEQFF. The CDR3 nucleotides are TGTGCCAGCATCCGTTGGACCTACAATGAGCAGTTCTTC.

J is TRBJ1-4 and V is TRBV5-1; 7 bases map to TRBD1. The CDR3 has 14 residues. CDR1 is SGHRS, CDR2 YFSETQ, per germline. The V segment lost 4 bases and the J segment 2 bases; nucleotides outside the gene matches: 2. CDR3 DNA: TGCGCCAGCAGCGTGACAGGGACTAATGAAAAACTGTTTTTT. Translating it yields CASSVTGTNEKLFF.

The chain recombines TRBV5-1 with TRBJ2-3, with 13 nucleotides matching TRBD2. V lost 0 bases, J lost 2 bases, and 6 bases stayed unmatched. Per the germline V gene, CDR1 is SGHRS and CDR2 is YFSETQ. The CDR3 extends over 18 amino acids. CDR3 nucleotide sequence: TGCGCCAGCAGCTTGGAACCGACTAGCGGGGGGCACACAGATACGCAGTATTTT. Protein product: CASSLEPTSGGHTDTQYF.

This chain joins TRBV6-5 and TRBJ2-3, with 11 bases matching TRBD1. Germline-derived CDR1 and CDR2 are MNHEY and SVGAGI. The CDR3 sequence is 15 residues long. V shed 6 bases, J shed 5 bases, and the junction held 7 bases outside the gene matches. The CDR3 region is CASSRTGGMEDTQYF. CDR3 DNA: TGTGCCAGCAGCCGGACAGGGGGCATGGAAGATACGCAGTATTTT.

V is TRBV19 and J is TRBJ1-1; tentative D call: TRBD1 (6 bases). V lost 6 bases and J lost 1, with 12 bases in between. The CDR3 spans 14 residues. CDR1 and CDR2 from the germline V gene are LNHDA and SQIVND (reference sequence). The CDR3 coding sequence is TGTGCCAGTAGATTCAGGACAGAGAACACTGAAGCTTTCTTT. Amino acid sequence: CASRFRTENTEAFF.

V and J are TRBV6-5 and TRBJ2-4; 9 positions match TRBD1. From germline, CDR1 is MNHEY and CDR2 SVGAGI. The CDR3 loop spans 14 amino acids. With V trimmed by 8 bases and J by 6 bases, 8 bases remained unmatched. The CDR3 region is CASSHRGQPNIQYF. CDR3 bases: TGTGCCAGCTCCCACAGGGGGCAGCCAAACATTCAGTACTTC.

The chain couples TRBV27 to TRBJ2-7; no clear D gene. Germline CDR1 MNHEY, CDR2 SMNVEV (reference sequence). This CDR3 comprises 14 residues. V was cut by 6 bases and J by 2 bases, with 14 bases left in between. The chain's CDR3 is CASRITGTPYEQYF. The CDR3 coding sequence is TGTGCCAGCAGAATAACGGGTACGCCCTACGAGCAGTACTTC.

This chain uses TRBV6-5 with TRBJ2-1; 9 positions match TRBD2. Germline CDR1 and CDR2: MNHEY and SVGAGI. V gave up 6 bases and J gave up 5 bases; unmatched junction bases: 5. The CDR3 has 14 amino acids. The CDR3 here is CASSRASGDNEQFF. The CDR3 DNA follows: TGTGCCAGCAGCCGCGCTAGCGGGGACAATGAGCAGTTCTTC.

This sequence joins TRBV6-5 and TRBJ1-2; 9 bases map to TRBD1. The CDR3 covers 14 residues. Germline CDR1 MNHEY, CDR2 SVGAGI. After removal of 8 bases from V and 3 bases from J, the junction contained 7 bases not matched to a gene. The CDR3 sequence: CASARGQGDYGYTF. The CDR3 DNA sequence: TGTGCCAGCGCCCGGGGACAGGGAGACTATGGCTACACCTTC.

The rearrangement links TRBV28 to TRBJ2-1, with 9 bases matching TRBD2. The trim removed 3 bases at V and 5 bases at J, leaving 20 bases unmatched. The CDR3 spans 20 residues. Germline V lookup: CDR1 MDHEN, CDR2 SYDVKM. The CDR3 DNA is TGTGCCAGCAGTTTGGGCAGCCCCTGGGGTAGCGGGAGCGGAAACAATGAGCAGTTCTTC. Protein: CASSLGSPWGSGSGNNEQFF.

The chain has TRBV5-3 and TRBJ1-2; D may be TRBD1 (6 bases). TRBV5-3 is an open reading frame whose function is uncertain. The CDR3 is 16 amino acids. V was clipped by 4 bases and J by 6 bases, with 22 bases between them. As DNA, the CDR3 is TGTGCCAGAAGCACTTGCCCAGGGGTGGCGCAAGATGGCTACACCTTC. It codes for CARSTCPGVAQDGYTF.

The V call is TRBV18, the J call TRBJ1-1, with TRBD1 identical over 9 bases. The ends lost 5 bases at V and 3 bases at J; junction bases unmatched: 10. CDR1 and CDR2 (germline): KGHSH, LQKENI. The CDR3 spans 16 residues. The CDR3 DNA reads as TGTGCCAGCTCAAACACAGGGGGCATGAGGGACACTGAAGCTTTCTTT. Translation: CASSNTGGMRDTEAFF.

This clone came up a few times. Relative to the germline gene, one junction end is altered; a read error may explain this. The chain is built from TRBV7-6 and TRBJ2-7; D uncertain. Germline V CDR1 and CDR2: SGHVS, FNYEAQ. CDR3 size: 13 residues. CDR3 coding DNA: TGTGCCAGCAGCAAGGACCCTACTTCGGCGGCTCACTTC. It specifies CASSKDPTSAAHF.

The V gene is TRBV5-1, the J gene TRBJ1-2; TRBD1 aligns across 7 bases. There are 16 residues in the CDR3. Germline loops: CDR1 SGHRS, CDR2 YFSETQ. Trimming cost V 4 bases and J 5 bases; bases outside gene matches: 14. CDR3 sequence (DNA): TGCGCCAGCAGCCCCCTCTCGGGACAGATGTCTTATGGCTACACCTTC. Its protein product is CASSPLSGQMSYGYTF.

The rearrangement links TRBV6-1 to TRBJ1-1; D might be TRBD1 (5 bases). The CDR3 spans 16 residues. V lost 2 bases to trimming and J lost 2 bases, with 15 bases between them. Germline assignment: CDR1 MNHNS and CDR2 SASEGT. CDR3 loop: CASSELLRDGNTEAFF. CDR3 nucleotides: TGTGCCAGCAGTGAACTCCTCCGGGACGGCAACACTGAAGCTTTCTTT.

The chain combines TRBV7-8 with TRBJ2-5; D may be TRBD1 (5 bases). The V and J ends lost 5 bases and 0 bases respectively, with 13 bases between them. Germline lookup yields CDR1 SGHVS and CDR2 FQNEAQ. The length of the CDR3 is 15 residues. CDR3 nucleotide sequence: TGTGCCAGCAGCAAGCTGACAGAAGACCAAGAGACCCAGTACTTC. Amino acids: CASSKLTEDQETQYF. Full variable domain (remainder filled in from reference TRBV7-8 and TRBJ2-5): GAGVSQSPRYKVAKRGQDVALRCDPISGHVSLFWYQQALGQGPEFLTYFQNEAQLDKSGLPSDRFFAERPEGSVSTLKIQRTQQEDSAVYLCASSKLTEDQETQYFGPGTRLLVL.

Points on this clone: The junction shows a germline mismatch at one end, possibly a read error. The V and J genes are TRBV7-7 and TRBJ2-2; unclear D gene. CDR3 length: 16 amino acids. Germline V CDR1 and CDR2: SSHAT, FNYEAQ (reference sequence). CDR3 in DNA: TGTGCTAGCAGCCCAGACGTCAGCTCGAACACCGGGGAGCTGTTTTTT. Translation: CASSPDVSSNTGELFF. Based on the CDR3 plus reference TRBV7-7 and TRBJ2-2, the full variable domain is GAGVSQSPRYKVTKRGQDVTLRCDPISSHATLYWYQQALGQGPEFLTYFNYEAQPDKSGLPSDRFSAERPEGSISTLTIQRTEQRDSAMYRCASSPDVSSNTGELFFGEGSRLTVL.

CDR3 in amino acids: CARTSGSLSGELFF. CDR3 nucleotide sequence: TGTGCCAGAACTAGCGGGAGTTTGTCCGGGGAGCTGTTTTTT. The rearrangement links TRBV7-9 to TRBJ2-2; 11 bases match TRBD2. Trimming took 9 bases from V and 6 from J; bases not matched to a gene: 6. Germline V gene lookup returns CDR1 SEHNR and CDR2 FQNEAQ (reference sequence). The CDR3 contains 14 residues. Complete variable domain (other parts from reference TRBV7-9 and TRBJ2-2): DTGVSQNPRHKITKRGQNVTFRCDPISEHNRLYWYRQTLGQGPEFLTYFQNEAQLEKSRLLSDRFSAERPKGSFSTLEIQRTEQGDSAMYLCARTSGSLSGELFFGEGSRLTVL.

A few counts support this clone. V is TRBV6-6 and J is TRBJ1-2, with a tentative D call TRBD1 (5 bases). Between the trimmed V and J ends, which lost 5 bases and 7 bases, there was a span of 8 bases. This CDR3 region has 11 residues. Germline V gives CDR1 MNHNY, CDR2 SVGAGI (reference sequence). CDR3 in amino acids: CASSAQGGYTF. In DNA form, the CDR3 reads TGTGCCAGCAGTGCCCAGGGTGGCTACACCTTC.